The present TCR beta chain was sequenced within a study of T cell responses to AZD1222 COVID-19 vaccine (dated by TCRdb to 2020 to 2023). For the wider study: AZD1222 recipients given second doses at about 4 weeks or at about 12 weeks were pooled, since spike-specific TCR depth and breadth were not found to differ between the two schedules. TCR sequencing covered fewer than 250 trial participants: 200 to 220 given two doses of AZD1222 and some 25 given two doses of MenACWY control vaccine. Trial participants were enrolled into age subgroups of 18-55, 56-69 and 70-plus years, which contained 148, 28 and 57 TCR-sequenced participants, respectively. Overall results and qualifications from the work: In the small 56-69-year group, the increase in depth fell short of significance, most likely because of low power. Reportedly, almost half of the unique spike-specific TCRs recognized epitopes lying outside the regions that are mutated in the B.1.351 and B.1.1.7 variants. Participants were mostly white British, with more females than males. The authors suggested clonal diversity may have been underestimated. A significant rise in spike-specific TCR breadth and depth was observed after two AZD1222 doses relative to day 0 and relative to MenACWY recipients. Vaccine-associated CD4 TCRs spanned the whole spike protein, with dominant responses in regions 160-218 and 743-854. Because no day 14 peak-response samples were available, the repertoires could be characterized only after the peak T cell response. Conclusions about previously exposed vaccinees are limited, since just five or six AZD1222 recipients were seropositive for SARS-CoV-2 at baseline.

The CDR3 regions of human TCRbeta chains were analyzed by immunosequencing. In the source study's methods: Repertoire TCRs were checked for matches against a reference library of SARS-CoV-2-specific TCRs that had been generated using the MIRA antigen-specificity platform. Breadth meant the fraction of unique TCRs that were SARS-CoV-2-associated, whereas depth meant the fraction of total T cells that were SARS-CoV-2-associated. Each spike-specific TCR was assigned to its reactive spike region and to a CD4 or CD8 class using the MIRA data. Log10-transformed breadth and depth values were compared by one-way ANOVA with Sidak's multiple comparisons tests. TCRdb took over this immuneACCESS table, retaining in-frame rearrangements with V and J assigned. Such tables are incomplete; in checked studies, under half of the missing clones stem from an unresolved V gene, and the remainder is unexplained. V, J and clone size are taken as reported in that table, and D and trimming were inferred from the DNA itself. The sample table contains roughly 140,000 clones; only one count was recorded for around 90% of them. The ten largest clones represent under 5.5% of the sample.

The CDR3 spans 15 residues, from the cysteine through the phenylalanine. CDR3 DNA only is kept here, 45 bases in frame from base 1. Comment on this clone: Its antigen remains undetermined. Per-base qualities were not stored, and no clone one base away is much larger.

What this sample's time point label stands for: baseline before first vaccination. Vaccinee samples were obtained from the UK trials COV001 and COV002, which included a single-blind randomized controlled phase 2/3 trial of AZD1222 (ChAdOx1 nCoV-19) in healthy adults. For TCRbeta chain sequencing, PBMC samples from trial participants were taken at day 0 and at day 28 after the second dose. The source was peripheral blood, collected on day 0 of AZD1222 vaccination. The rearrangement combines TRBV21-1 with TRBJ1-2; TRBD1, the table's D call, was not compared with the DNA. TRBV21-1 is classified as a pseudogene. The receptor comes from an adult in good health. The CDR3 corresponds to CASSKAHRVRCGYTF. DNA sequence: TGTGCCAGCAGCAAAGCTCACAGGGTCCGTTGTGGCTACACCTTC.